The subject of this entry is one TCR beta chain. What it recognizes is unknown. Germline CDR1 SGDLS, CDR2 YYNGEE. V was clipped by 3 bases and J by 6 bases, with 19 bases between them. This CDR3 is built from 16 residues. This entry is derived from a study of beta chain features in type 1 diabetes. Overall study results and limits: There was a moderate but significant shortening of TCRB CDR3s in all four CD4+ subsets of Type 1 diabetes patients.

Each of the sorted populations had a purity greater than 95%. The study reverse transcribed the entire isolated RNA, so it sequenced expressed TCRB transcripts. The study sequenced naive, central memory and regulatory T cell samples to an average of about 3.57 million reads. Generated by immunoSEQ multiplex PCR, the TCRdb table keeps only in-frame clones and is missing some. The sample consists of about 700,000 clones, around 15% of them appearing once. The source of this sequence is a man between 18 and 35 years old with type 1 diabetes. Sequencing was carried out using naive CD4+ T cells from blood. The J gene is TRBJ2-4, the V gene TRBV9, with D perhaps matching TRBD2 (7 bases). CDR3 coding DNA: TGTGCCAGCAGCGGCTACCAGGGGACGGGAGGAAACATTCAGTACTTC. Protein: CASSGYQGTGGNIQYF.